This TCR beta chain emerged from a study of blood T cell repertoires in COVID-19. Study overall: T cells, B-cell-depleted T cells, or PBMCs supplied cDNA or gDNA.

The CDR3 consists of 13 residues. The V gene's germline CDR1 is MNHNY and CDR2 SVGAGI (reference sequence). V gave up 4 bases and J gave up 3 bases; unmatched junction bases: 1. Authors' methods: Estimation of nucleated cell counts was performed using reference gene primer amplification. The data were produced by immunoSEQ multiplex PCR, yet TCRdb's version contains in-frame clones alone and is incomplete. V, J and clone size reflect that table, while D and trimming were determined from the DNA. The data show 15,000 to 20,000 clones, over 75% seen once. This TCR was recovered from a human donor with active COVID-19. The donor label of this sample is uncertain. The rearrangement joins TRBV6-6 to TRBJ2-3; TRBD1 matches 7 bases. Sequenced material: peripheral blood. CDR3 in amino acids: CASSWDRTDTQYF. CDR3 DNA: TGTGCCAGCAGTTGGGACAGAACAGATACGCAGTATTTT.